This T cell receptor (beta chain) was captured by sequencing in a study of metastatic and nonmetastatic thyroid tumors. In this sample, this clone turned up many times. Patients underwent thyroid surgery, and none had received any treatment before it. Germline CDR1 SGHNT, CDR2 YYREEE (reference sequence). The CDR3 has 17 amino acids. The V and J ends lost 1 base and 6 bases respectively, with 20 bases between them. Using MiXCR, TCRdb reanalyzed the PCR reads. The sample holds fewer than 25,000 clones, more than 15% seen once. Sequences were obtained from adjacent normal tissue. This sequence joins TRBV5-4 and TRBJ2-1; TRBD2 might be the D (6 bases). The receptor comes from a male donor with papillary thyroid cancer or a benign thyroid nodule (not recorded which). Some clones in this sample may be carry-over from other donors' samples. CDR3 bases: TGTGCCAGCAGCTTGCTCACCGGGAGAGCCACGGCCAATGAGCAGTTCTTC. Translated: CASSLLTGRATANEQFF.